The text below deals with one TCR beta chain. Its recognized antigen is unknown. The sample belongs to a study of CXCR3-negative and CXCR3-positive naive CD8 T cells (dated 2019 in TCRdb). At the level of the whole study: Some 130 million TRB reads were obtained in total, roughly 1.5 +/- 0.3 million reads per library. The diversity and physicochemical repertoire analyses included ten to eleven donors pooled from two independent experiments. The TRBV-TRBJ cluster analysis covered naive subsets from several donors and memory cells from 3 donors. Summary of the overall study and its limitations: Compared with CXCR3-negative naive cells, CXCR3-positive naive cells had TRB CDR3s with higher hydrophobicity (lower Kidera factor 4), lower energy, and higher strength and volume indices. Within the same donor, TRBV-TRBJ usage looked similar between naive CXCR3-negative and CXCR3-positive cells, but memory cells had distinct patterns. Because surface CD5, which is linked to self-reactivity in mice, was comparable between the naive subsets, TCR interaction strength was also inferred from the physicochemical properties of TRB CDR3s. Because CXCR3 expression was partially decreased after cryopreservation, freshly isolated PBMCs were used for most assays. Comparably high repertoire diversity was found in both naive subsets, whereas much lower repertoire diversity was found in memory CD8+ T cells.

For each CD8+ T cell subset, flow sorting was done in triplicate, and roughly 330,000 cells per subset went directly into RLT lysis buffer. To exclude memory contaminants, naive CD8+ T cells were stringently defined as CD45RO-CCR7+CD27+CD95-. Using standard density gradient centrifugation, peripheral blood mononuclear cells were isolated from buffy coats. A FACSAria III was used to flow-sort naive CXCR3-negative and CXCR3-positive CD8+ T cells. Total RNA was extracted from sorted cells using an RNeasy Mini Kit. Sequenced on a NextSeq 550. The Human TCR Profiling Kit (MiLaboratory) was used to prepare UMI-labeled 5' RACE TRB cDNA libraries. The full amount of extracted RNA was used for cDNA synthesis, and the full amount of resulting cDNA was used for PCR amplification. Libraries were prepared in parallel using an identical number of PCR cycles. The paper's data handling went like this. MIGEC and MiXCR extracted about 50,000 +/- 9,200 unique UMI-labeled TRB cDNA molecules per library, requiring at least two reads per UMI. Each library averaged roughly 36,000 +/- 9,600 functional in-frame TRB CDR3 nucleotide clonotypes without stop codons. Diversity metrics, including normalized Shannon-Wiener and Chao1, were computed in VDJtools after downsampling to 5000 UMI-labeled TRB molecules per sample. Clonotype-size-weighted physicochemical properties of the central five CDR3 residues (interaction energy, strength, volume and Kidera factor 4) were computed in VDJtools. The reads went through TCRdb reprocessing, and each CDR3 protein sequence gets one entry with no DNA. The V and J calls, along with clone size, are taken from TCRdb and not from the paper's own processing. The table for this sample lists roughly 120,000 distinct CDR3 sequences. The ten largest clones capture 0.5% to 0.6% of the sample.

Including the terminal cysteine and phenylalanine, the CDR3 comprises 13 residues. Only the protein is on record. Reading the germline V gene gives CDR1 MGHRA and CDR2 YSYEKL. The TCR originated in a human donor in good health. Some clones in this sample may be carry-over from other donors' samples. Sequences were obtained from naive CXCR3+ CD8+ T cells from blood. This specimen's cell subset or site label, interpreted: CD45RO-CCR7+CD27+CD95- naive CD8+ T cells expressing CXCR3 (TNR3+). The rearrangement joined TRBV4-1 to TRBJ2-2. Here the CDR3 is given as CASSRGYTGELFF.